This T cell receptor (beta chain) was identified during a study of T cells expressing NK-cell markers. TCRdb re-called the 5' RACE reads; every CDR3 protein appears as one record, without DNA. Recorded for this sample: 400,000 to 500,000 distinct CDR3 sequences. This sequence was found in a woman between 18 and 70 years old in good health. The sequencing input was blood T cells: a sorted CD56 or NKG2C T cell subset, CD4+ or CD8+ T cells, or bulk PBMC T cells (not recorded which).

CDR3 residues: CSATLERDSSTDTQYF. This chain joins TRBV20-1 and TRBJ2-3; TCRdb picks TRBD2, but there is no DNA to check that call. The CDR3 covers 16 residues. The germline V gene has CDR1 DFQATT and CDR2 SNEGSKA (reference sequence).